This is a list of T cell receptor beta chains from one sample in a study of patients and donors after allogeneic stem cell transplantation. TCRdb re-called the RT-PCR reads through MiXCR, storing one row per CDR3 protein. The sample has approximately 140,000 distinct CDR3 sequences, about a third seen once; the top ten hold around 50%. The sequencing input was blood, either unsorted or a sorted T cell fraction (not recorded which). These receptor sequences come from a human donor who was either an allogeneic HSCT recipient or a stem cell or donor lymphocyte infusion donor (not recorded which). It is not recorded whose cells these are; they may come from a transplant donor. Both conserved end residues are part of each CDR3. The D gene is left open where the match is weak. Only some rows state a clone size, as once, few, many or a class for expanded clones.

abundance,d_gene,v_gene,j_gene,CDR3aa,CDR3nt
NA,TRBD2,TRBV12-3/TRBV12-4,TRBJ2-3,CASSLNSGGPTTSTDTQYF,TGTGCCAGCAGTTTGAATAGCGGGGGGCCCACAACTAGCACAGATACGCAGTATTTT
few,TRBD1,TRBV29-1,TRBJ1-1,CSGGIDRVAFF,TGCAGCGGAGGAATCGACAGGGTTGCTTTCTTT
few,TRBD1,TRBV10-3,TRBJ1-2,CAISEPQGDGYTF,TGTGCCATCAGTGAGCCGCAGGGGGATGGCTACACCTTC
NA,TRBD1,TRBV7-9,TRBJ2-5,CASSLEGAHQETQYF,TGTGCCAGCAGCTTAGAGGGGGCCCACCAAGAGACCCAGTACTTC
few,NA,TRBV5-5,TRBJ1-6,CASSLGSAAGTYNSPLHF,TGTGCCAGCAGCTTGGGGTCGGCGGCAGGGACGTATAATTCACCCCTCCACTTT
many,NA,TRBV28,TRBJ1-1,CASAHSNTEAFF,TGTGCCAGCGCTCATTCGAACACTGAAGCTTTCTTT
NA,NA,TRBV20-1,TRBJ2-1,CSASETGGARNEQFF,TGCAGTGCTTCCGAGACAGGTGGTGCTAGGAATGAGCAGTTCTTC
NA,TRBD1,TRBV7-7,TRBJ2-5,CASSLAPGQGVETQYF,TGTGCTAGCAGCTTAGCCCCGGGACAGGGTGTGGAGACCCAGTACTTC
few,TRBD1,TRBV12-3/TRBV12-4,TRBJ2-4,CASGSGGTSKNIQYF,TGTGCCAGCGGGTCAGGGGGCACGTCCAAAAACATTCAGTACTTC
few,NA,TRBV7-9,TRBJ1-1,CASSLGGRTEAFF,TGTGCCAGCAGCTTAGGGGGGAGGACTGAAGCTTTCTTT
NA,NA,TRBV18,TRBJ2-2,CASSQGHLRAGELFF,TGTGCCAGCTCACAGGGACACCTTAGGGCCGGGGAGCTGTTTTTT
many,NA,TRBV6-6,TRBJ1-1,CASRSLVGSMNTEAFF,TGTGCCAGCAGGTCCCTGGTGGGTTCAATGAACACTGAAGCTTTCTTT
NA,NA,TRBV28,TRBJ2-3,CASSLGGVTDTQYF,TGTGCCAGCAGCCTCGGGGGAGTCACAGATACGCAGTATTTT
few,NA,TRBV20-1,TRBJ1-4,CSATRREPNEKLFF,TGCAGTGCTACCCGACGGGAGCCTAATGAAAAACTGTTTTTT
many,NA,TRBV12-3/TRBV12-4,TRBJ1-1,CASSLVKANTEAFF,TGTGCCAGCAGCCTTGTGAAGGCGAACACTGAAGCTTTCTTT
NA,NA,TRBV24-1,TRBJ2-3,CATSSSPDTQYF,TGTGCCACCAGTTCCTCCCCAGATACGCAGTATTTT
NA,NA,TRBV6-5,TRBJ1-1,CASSGREGTEAFF,TGTGCCAGCAGTGGCAGGGAGGGGACTGAAGCTTTCTTT
NA,NA,TRBV2,TRBJ2-5,CASREPRGGETQYF,TGTGCCAGCAGGGAACCGAGGGGCGGTGAGACCCAGTACTTC
many,TRBD1,TRBV24-1,TRBJ1-1,CATLGQDANTEAFF,TGTGCCACCTTGGGACAGGACGCAAACACTGAAGCTTTCTTT
NA,NA,TRBV15,TRBJ1-5,CATSPGESNQPQHF,TGTGCCACCAGCCCGGGAGAGAGCAATCAGCCCCAGCATTTT